Reported below is one T cell receptor beta chain. Using immunoSEQ multiplex PCR, the repertoire was profiled, and TCRdb retains in-frame clones only, with some absent. The table lists some 250,000 clones, around 90% of them singletons. These data are taken from a study of blood T cell repertoires in COVID-19. Overall study context: Acute and convalescent COVID-19 specimens originated in the United States, Italy and Spain. T cells, B-cell-depleted T cells, or PBMCs supplied cDNA or gDNA.

Trimming cost V 5 bases and J 13 bases, with 11 bases left between them. This CDR3 contains 11 residues. Looked up from germline, CDR1 is MNHEY and CDR2 is SVGEGT. The study drew participants aged about 18 to 89 years from around 24 US areas. Cohorts were determined from participant-reported clinical history. The genes are TRBV6-2 or TRBV6-3 and TRBJ2-2; tentatively, D is TRBD1 (6 bases). This receptor was identified in a human donor in a cohort exposed to, infected with or recovered from COVID-19 (not recorded which). The donor label of this sample is uncertain. Specimen: PBMCs or T cells enriched from blood (not recorded which). DNA for the CDR3: TGTGCCAGCAGTAACAGGGTTCCGCTGTTTTTT. This encodes CASSNRVPLFF.